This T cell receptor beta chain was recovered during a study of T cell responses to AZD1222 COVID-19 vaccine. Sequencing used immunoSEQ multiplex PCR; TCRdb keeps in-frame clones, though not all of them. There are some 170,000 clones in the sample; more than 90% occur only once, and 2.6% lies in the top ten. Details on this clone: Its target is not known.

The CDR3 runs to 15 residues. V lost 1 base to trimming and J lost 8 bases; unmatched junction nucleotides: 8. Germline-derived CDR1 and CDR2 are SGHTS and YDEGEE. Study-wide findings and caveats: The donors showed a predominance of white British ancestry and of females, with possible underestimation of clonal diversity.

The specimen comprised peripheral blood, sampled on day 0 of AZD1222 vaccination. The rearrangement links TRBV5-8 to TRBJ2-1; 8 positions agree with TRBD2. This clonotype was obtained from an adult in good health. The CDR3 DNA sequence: TGTGCCAGCAGCTTGTACGCGGGAGGCCTCGATGAGCAGTTCTTC. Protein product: CASSLYAGGLDEQFF.